This T cell receptor (beta chain) was recovered during a study of blood T cell repertoires in COVID-19 (dated by TCRdb to about 2020). Study-wide context: Samples from collaborators originated in the United States, Italy and Spain and spanned both the acute and convalescent phases of COVID-19. The material from the prospective study consisted of cDNA or gDNA derived from T cells, B-cell-depleted T cells, or PBMCs. Subjects who had been exposed to COVID-19, were actively infected with it, or had recovered from it provided the deeply sampled blood TCRbeta repertoires that made up the dataset. The repertoires were released in a freely available public database intended as a resource for research on the immune response to SARS-CoV-2. The samples were drawn from two sources: the first 160 participants of the ongoing ImmuneRACE study, and about 1,300 subjects contributed by 6 global collaborators. The sample metadata nearly always contained a de-identified subject ID, COVID-19 status, age in years and sex. Where available, HLA class I and class II types were obtained from metadata supplied by the sample provider rather than from assay-based typing.

To note about this clone: No antigen is known for it. Qualities for individual bases were not recorded, and no much larger clone is one base off.

The research as a whole found: The amount of clinical and demographic metadata varied by source and participant and was provided uncurated.

Taken from the germline V gene, the CDR1 and CDR2 loops are ENHRY and SYGVKD. V was cut back by 4 bases and J by 4 bases, leaving a gap of 7 bases between them. The CDR3 numbers 12 residues from cysteine through phenylalanine. The only DNA kept is the CDR3, 36 bases in frame from the first base. Each collaborating institution followed its own protocols to collect whole blood in K2EDTA tubes. For TCRbeta analysis, collaborators shipped samples in one of three forms: frozen whole blood, isolated PBMCs, or DNA extracted from either of those sample types. TCRbeta CDR3 regions were amplified from genomic DNA by means of the immunoSEQ Assay, a bias-controlled multiplex PCR. The study's processing was this. Within the assay, amplification of reference gene primers was used to estimate how many nucleated cells each sample contained. Sequence reads were collapsed and filtered to measure the absolute abundance of every unique TCRbeta CDR3 rearrangement. For each sample, productive Simpson clonality was calculated as the square root of Simpson's diversity index over productive rearrangements. Held by TCRdb, this immuneACCESS table contains in-frame sequences only and omits some clones. Under half of the omission traces to an unresolved V gene where checked; the cause of the rest is unknown. V and J calls and clone size come straight from that table; D and trimming were deduced from the DNA. The sample table records some 150,000 clones; around 81% of these occur just once. The ten largest clones add up to over 2% of the sample.

Sequenced input: peripheral blood. Here the chain combines TRBV10-3 and TRBJ2-5, with TRBD2 perhaps the D gene, on 5 matching bases. The origin of this receptor is a human donor with acute or convalescent COVID-19. The donor label of this sample is uncertain. CDR3 loop: CAISGSGETQYF. The DNA sequence follows: TGTGCCATCAGTGGAAGCGGAGAGACCCAGTACTTC.